This T cell receptor (beta chain) was sequenced for a study of shared clonotypes between healthy human individuals. V shed 0 bases and J shed 5 bases, with 8 bases lying between them. The germline V gene has CDR1 MNHNY and CDR2 SVGAGI (reference sequence). This CDR3 has 15 residues. Per the authors' pipeline: Filtering differed, since immunoSEQ gave only junction sequences and no quality scores. Sequencing used immunoSEQ multiplex PCR; TCRdb keeps in-frame clones, though not all of them. V and J calls and clone size are as listed in that table; D and trimming were resolved from the DNA. The repertoire holds 500,000 to 650,000 clones, with roughly 79% as singletons.

The sequence was collected from a woman between 35 and 50 years old in good health. Some clones in this sample may be carry-over from other donors' samples. The sequencing input was PBMCs. The rearrangement uses TRBV6-6 and TRBJ1-6; D unresolved. The DNA of the CDR3 is TGTGCCAGCAGTTACTCCCAGATTAATAATTCACCCCTCCACTTT. This gives the protein CASSYSQINNSPLHF.